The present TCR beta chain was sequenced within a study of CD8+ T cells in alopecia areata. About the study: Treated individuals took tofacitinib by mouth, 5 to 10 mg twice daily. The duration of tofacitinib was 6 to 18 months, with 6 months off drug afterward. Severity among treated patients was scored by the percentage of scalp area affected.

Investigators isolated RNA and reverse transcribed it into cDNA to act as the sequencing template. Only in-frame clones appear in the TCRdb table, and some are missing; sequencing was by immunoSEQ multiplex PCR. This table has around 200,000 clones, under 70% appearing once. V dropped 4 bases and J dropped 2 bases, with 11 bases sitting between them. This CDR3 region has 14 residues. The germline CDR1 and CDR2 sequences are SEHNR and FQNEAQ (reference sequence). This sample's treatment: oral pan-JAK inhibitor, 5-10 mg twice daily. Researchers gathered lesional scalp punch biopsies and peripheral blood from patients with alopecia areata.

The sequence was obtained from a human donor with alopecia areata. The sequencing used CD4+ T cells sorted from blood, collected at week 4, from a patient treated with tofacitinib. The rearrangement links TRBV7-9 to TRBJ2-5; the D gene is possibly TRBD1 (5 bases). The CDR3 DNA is TGTGCCAGCAGCTCCCGACAGCCTCAAGAGACCCAGTACTTC. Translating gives CASSSRQPQETQYF.